This T cell receptor beta chain was retrieved from a study of T cell responses to AZD1222 COVID-19 vaccine. Profiling relied on immunoSEQ multiplex PCR, and the TCRdb table lists in-frame clones only, not all of them. The table records about 150,000 clones, 90% of them present only once. Study-level points and caveats: A rise in Spike-specific TCR breadth and depth followed two AZD1222 doses. Among the donors, most were white British and more were female, and clonal diversity was possibly underestimated.

Details on this clone: Antigen unknown.

J lost 2 bases, V lost 6 bases, and 16 bases had no gene match. This CDR3 is built from 18 residues. In germline, CDR1 is LNHDA, CDR2 SQIVND (reference sequence). The origin of this receptor is an adult in good health. This rearrangement joins TRBV19 to TRBJ1-1, with 9 bases that match TRBD1. The sequencing here drew on peripheral blood, taken on day 0 of AZD1222 vaccination. The CDR3 nucleotides read TGTGCCAGTAGAACAGGGGGCCCAGCCCTTTTGTTTAACACTGAAGCTTTCTTT. Translation gives CASRTGGPALLFNTEAFF. The full variable domain, with the rest looked up from reference TRBV19 and TRBJ1-1, is DGGITQSPKYLFRKEGQNVTLSCEQNLNHDAMYWYRQDPGQGLRLIYYSQIVNDFQKGDIAEGYSVSREKKESFPLTVTSAQKNPTAFYLCASRTGGPALLFNTEAFFGQGTRLTVV.